This TCR beta chain was identified during a study of naive and memory T cell subsets. Two oligonucleotides, mixed equimolar, formed the beta constant-region primer covering TRBC1 and TRBC2. Four rounds of PCR amplified the ligated cDNA using nested alpha and beta constant-region primers plus SP2. TCRdb recomputed calls from the UMI-ligation and nested PCR reads with MiXCR, one row per CDR3 protein. The sample consists of tens of thousands of distinct CDR3 sequences, around 14% of them appearing once. The CDR3 has 17 residues. Germline lookup yields CDR1 MNHEY and CDR2 SMNVEV (reference sequence). J lost 4 bases, V lost 2 bases, and 4 bases had no gene match.

This chain uses TRBV27 with TRBJ1-6; TRBD1 matches at 11 bases. Sequences were obtained from central memory CD4+ T cells from blood. The origin of this receptor is a human donor in good health. The CDR3 here is CASSLRTGGSYNSPLHF. DNA of the CDR3: TGTGCCAGCAGTTTACGGACAGGGGGCTCTTATAATTCACCCCTCCACTTT.